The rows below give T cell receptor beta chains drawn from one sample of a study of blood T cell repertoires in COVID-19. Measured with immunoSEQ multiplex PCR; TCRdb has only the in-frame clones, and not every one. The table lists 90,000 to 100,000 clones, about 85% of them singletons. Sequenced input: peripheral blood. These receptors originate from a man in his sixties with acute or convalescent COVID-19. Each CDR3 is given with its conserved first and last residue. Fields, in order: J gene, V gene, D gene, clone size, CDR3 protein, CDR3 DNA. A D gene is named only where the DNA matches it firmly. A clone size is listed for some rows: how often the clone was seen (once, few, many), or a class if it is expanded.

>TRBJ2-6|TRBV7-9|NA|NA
CASSLAGANVLTF
TGTGCCAGCAGTCTAGCCGGGGCCAACGTCCTGACTTTC
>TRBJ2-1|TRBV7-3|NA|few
CASSYDSVGRQFF
TGTGCCAGCAGCTACGACAGTGTTGGTCGGCAGTTCTTC
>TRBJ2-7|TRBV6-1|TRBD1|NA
CASSEATGIPYEQYF
TGTGCCAGCAGTGAAGCGACAGGGATCCCCTACGAGCAGTACTTC
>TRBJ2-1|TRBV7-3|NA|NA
CASSPTQGTENEQFF
TGTGCCAGCAGCCCCACGCAGGGGACGGAGAATGAGCAGTTCTTC
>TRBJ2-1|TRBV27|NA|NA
CASSLSYSSYNEQFF
TGTGCCAGCAGTTTATCGTATAGCTCCTACAATGAGCAGTTCTTC
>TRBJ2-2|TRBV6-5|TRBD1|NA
CASRDRGPGELFF
TGTGCCAGTCGGGACAGGGGGCCCGGGGAGCTGTTTTTT
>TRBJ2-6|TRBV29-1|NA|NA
CSVDLSGANVLTF
TGCAGCGTTGATCTCTCTGGGGCCAACGTCCTGACTTTC
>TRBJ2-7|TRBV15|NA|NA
CATSRDSTEPYEQYF
TGTGCCACCAGCAGAGACTCGACAGAGCCCTACGAGCAGTACTTC
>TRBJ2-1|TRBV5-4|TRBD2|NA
CASSLVRSSGSQAYNEQFF
TGTGCCAGCAGCTTGGTAAGGTCTAGCGGGAGTCAGGCCTACAATGAGCAGTTCTTC
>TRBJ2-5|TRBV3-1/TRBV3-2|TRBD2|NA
CASRLYTSGRETQYF
TGTGCCAGCAGGCTCTATACTAGCGGGAGAGAGACCCAGTACTTC
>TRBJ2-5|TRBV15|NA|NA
CATRNPPGETQYF
TGTGCCACCCGAAATCCCCCGGGGGAGACCCAGTACTTC
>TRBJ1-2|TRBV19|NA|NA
CASSLGQSYTF
TGTGCCAGTAGTTTAGGACAGAGCTACACCTTC
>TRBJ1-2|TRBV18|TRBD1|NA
CASSPDRGHGYTF
TGTGCCAGCTCACCGGACAGGGGGCATGGCTACACCTTC
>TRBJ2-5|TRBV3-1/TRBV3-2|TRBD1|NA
CASSQALDRFETQYF
TGTGCCAGCAGCCAAGCGTTGGACAGGTTTGAGACCCAGTACTTC
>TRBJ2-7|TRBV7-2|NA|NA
CASSITSGYEQYF
TGTGCCAGCAGCATTACTTCAGGCTACGAGCAGTACTTC
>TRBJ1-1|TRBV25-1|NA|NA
CASSVAGNLRTEAFF
TGTGCCAGCAGTGTGGCAGGGAATTTGAGAACTGAAGCTTTCTTT
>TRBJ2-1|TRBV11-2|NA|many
CASSLVPDGVNNEQFF
TGTGCCAGCAGCTTAGTCCCCGACGGAGTTAACAATGAGCAGTTCTTC
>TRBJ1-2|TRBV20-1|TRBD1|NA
CSASWGQNVANYGYTF
TGCAGTGCTAGTTGGGGACAGAACGTTGCTAACTATGGCTACACCTTC
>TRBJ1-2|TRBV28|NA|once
CASSSLLGRVAYGYTF
TGTGCCAGCAGTTCCCTCCTAGGCAGGGTTGCCTATGGCTACACCTTC
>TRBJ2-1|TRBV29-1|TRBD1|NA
CSVGQGVYNEQFF
TGCAGCGTCGGACAGGGGGTCTACAATGAGCAGTTCTTC
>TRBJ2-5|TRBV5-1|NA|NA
CASSLGLISEETQYF
TGCGCCAGCAGCTTGGGGCTAATTAGCGAAGAGACCCAGTACTTC
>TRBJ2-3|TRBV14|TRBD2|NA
CASSRWGLTSTDTQYF
TGTGCCAGCAGCCGTTGGGGACTAACTAGCACAGATACGCAGTATTTT
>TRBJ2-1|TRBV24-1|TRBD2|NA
CATSDTSGSSYNEQFF
TGTGCCACCAGTGATACGAGCGGGAGCTCCTACAATGAGCAGTTCTTC
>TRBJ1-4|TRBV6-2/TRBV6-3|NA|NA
CASSTGQSLNEKLFF
TGTGCCAGCAGTACCGGACAGAGCCTTAATGAAAAACTGTTTTTT
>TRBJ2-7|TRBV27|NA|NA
CASRGFSPYEQYF
TGTGCCAGTAGGGGATTTTCCCCCTACGAGCAGTACTTC
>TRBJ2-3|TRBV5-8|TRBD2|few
CASSPTSGGGLDTQYF
TGTGCCAGCAGCCCAACTAGCGGGGGGGGCCTAGATACGCAGTATTTT
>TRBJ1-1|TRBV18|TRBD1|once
CASSPSTGGTEAFF
TGTGCCAGCTCACCTTCGACAGGGGGCACTGAAGCTTTCTTT
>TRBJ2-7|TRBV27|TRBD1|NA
CASSLRFPTGGFFYEQYF
TGTGCCAGCAGTTTACGGTTTCCGACAGGGGGTTTTTTCTACGAGCAGTACTTC
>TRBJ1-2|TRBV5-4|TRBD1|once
CASAKGQGEYGYTF
TGTGCCAGCGCCAAAGGACAGGGGGAATATGGCTACACCTTC
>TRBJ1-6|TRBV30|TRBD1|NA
CAWTVTGDNSPLHF
TGTGCCTGGACGGTGACAGGGGACAATTCACCCCTCCACTTT
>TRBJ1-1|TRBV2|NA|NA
CASSETRQQLFF
TGTGCCAGCAGTGAGACTCGGCAGCAGCTATTCTTT
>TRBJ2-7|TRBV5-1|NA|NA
CASSLGRGFSEQYF
TGCGCCAGCAGCTTGGGACGGGGGTTCTCCGAGCAGTACTTC
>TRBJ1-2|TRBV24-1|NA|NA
CATSDPYYGYTF
TGTGCCACCAGTGACCCATACTATGGCTACACCTTC
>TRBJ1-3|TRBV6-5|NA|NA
CASSYFGRDSGNTIYF
TGTGCCAGCAGTTACTTCGGACGGGACTCTGGAAACACCATATATTTT
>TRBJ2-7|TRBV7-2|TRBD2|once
CASSLQSGVQGYEQYF
TGTGCCAGCAGCTTACAGAGCGGGGTCCAAGGCTACGAGCAGTACTTC
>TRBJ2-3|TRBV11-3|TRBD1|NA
CASSPGTGFPDTQYF
TGTGCCAGCAGCCCCGGGACAGGGTTCCCAGATACGCAGTATTTT
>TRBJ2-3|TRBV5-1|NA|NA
CASSLGDSTDTQYF
TGCGCCAGCAGTCTCGGGGATAGCACAGATACGCAGTATTTT
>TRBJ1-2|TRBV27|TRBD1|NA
CASSRTGGVGNYGYTF
TGTGCCAGCTCCCGGACAGGGGGCGTCGGAAACTATGGCTACACCTTC
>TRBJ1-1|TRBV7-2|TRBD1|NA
CASSPYTGGSEAFF
TGTGCCAGCAGCCCCTATACAGGGGGCTCCGAAGCTTTCTTT
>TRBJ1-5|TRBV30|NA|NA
CAWSAPGTPRHF
TGTGCCTGGAGCGCCCCAGGCACCCCACGGCATTTT
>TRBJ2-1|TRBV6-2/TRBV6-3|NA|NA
CASSYSQGFWEQFF
TGTGCCAGCAGTTACTCTCAGGGTTTTTGGGAGCAGTTCTTC
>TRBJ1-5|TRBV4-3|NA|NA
CASSQDLRQVNQPQHF
TGCGCCAGCAGCCAAGATCTGAGACAGGTCAATCAGCCCCAGCATTTT
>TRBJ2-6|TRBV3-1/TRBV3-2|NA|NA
CASSQPGLWSGANVLTF
TGTGCCAGCAGCCAACCGGGTCTCTGGTCTGGGGCCAACGTCCTGACTTTC
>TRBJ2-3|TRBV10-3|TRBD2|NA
CAIRGGLGADTQYF
TGTGCCATCAGGGGAGGACTAGGGGCTGATACGCAGTATTTT
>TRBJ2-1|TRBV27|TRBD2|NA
CASSPGTSGYNEQFF
TGTGCCAGCAGTCCCGGGACTAGCGGCTACAATGAGCAGTTCTTC
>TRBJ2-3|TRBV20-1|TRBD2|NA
CSASLAGGPGTDTQYF
TGCAGTGCTAGTCTAGCGGGGGGGCCGGGTACAGATACGCAGTATTTT
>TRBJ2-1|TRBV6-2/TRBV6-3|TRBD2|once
CASSGGASYNEQFF
TGTGCCAGCAGCGGGGGGGCGTCCTACAATGAGCAGTTCTTC
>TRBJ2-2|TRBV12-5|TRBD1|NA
CASGHLPGTGLAGELFF
TGTGCTAGTGGCCACCTTCCCGGGACAGGTTTGGCCGGGGAGCTGTTTTTT
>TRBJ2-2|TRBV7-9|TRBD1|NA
CASSQYGDRDTGELFF
TGTGCCAGCAGCCAATACGGCGACAGGGACACCGGGGAGCTGTTTTTT
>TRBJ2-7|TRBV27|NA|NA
CASSLYTDSYEQYF
TGTGCCAGCAGTTTATACACAGATTCCTACGAGCAGTACTTC
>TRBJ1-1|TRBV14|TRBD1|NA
CASSRTGFEAFF
TGTGCCAGCAGCCGGACAGGGTTTGAAGCTTTCTTT